The present TCR beta chain was sequenced within a study of blood T cell repertoires in COVID-19. As for the study in general: Some COVID-19 samples were acute and others convalescent; all came from the United States, Italy and Spain.

Germline CDR1 reads SGHDT; CDR2 reads YYEEEE. The V and J ends lost 4 bases and 4 bases respectively, with 14 bases between them. The CDR3 extends over 14 amino acids. In the original processing: Amplification of reference gene primers provided the estimated nucleated cell counts. Using immunoSEQ multiplex PCR, the repertoire was profiled, and TCRdb retains in-frame clones only, with some absent. V and J calls and clone size are given by that table; D and trimming were obtained from the DNA. The data show 150,000 to 200,000 clones, 88% seen once. Sequencing was performed on PBMCs or T cells enriched from blood (not recorded which). This sequence originates from a young woman who had recovered from COVID-19. This chain uses TRBV5-6 with TRBJ1-1; tentative D call: TRBD1 (6 bases). CDR3 amino acids: CASSPAGVATEAFF. CDR3 nucleotides: TGTGCCAGCAGCCCCGCAGGGGTTGCCACTGAAGCTTTCTTT.